This passage covers 9 T cell receptor beta chains from one sample sequenced in a study of shared clonotypes between healthy human individuals. Generated by immunoSEQ multiplex PCR, the TCRdb table keeps only in-frame clones and is missing some. The sample lists around 600,000 clones, roughly 95% occurring once. It was CD45RO-negative cells, positively selected for CCR7, that made up naive CD8 cells, with terminally differentiated effector memory CD45RA+ cells excluded. The sample was naive CD8+ T cells sorted from blood. These receptors were obtained from a woman in her twenties or thirties in good health.

The chain uses TRBV15 and TRBJ2-3; TRBD1 is a possible D gene (5 bases). Germline V lookup: CDR1 LNHNV, CDR2 YYDKDF (reference sequence). This CDR3 is built from 17 residues. V dropped 0 bases and J dropped 3 bases, with 16 bases sitting between them. The CDR3 sequence: CATSRDLWGGRTDTQYF. DNA for the CDR3: TGTGCCACCAGCAGAGATCTCTGGGGCGGTAGGACAGATACGCAGTATTTT.

The chain links TRBV7-9 to TRBJ2-7; tentative D call: TRBD2 (6 bases). CDR3 length: 13 amino acids. V gave up 5 bases and J gave up 7 bases, with 15 bases separating them. Germline loops: CDR1 SEHNR, CDR2 FQNEAQ (reference sequence). The DNA for the CDR3 is TGTGCCAGCAGCGCTCCGGGGGTCGGGGAGCAGTACTTC. It yields the protein CASSAPGVGEQYF.

V is TRBV11-2 and J is TRBJ2-7, with 9 bases aligning to TRBD1. Looked up from germline, CDR1 is SGHAT and CDR2 is FQNNGV. Trimming took 3 bases from V and 6 from J; bases not matched to a gene: 15. This CDR3 is built from 17 residues. CDR3 region: CASSFRSIGTGLVEQYF. In DNA, the CDR3 is TGTGCCAGCAGCTTTCGGTCCATTGGGACAGGGCTCGTCGAGCAGTACTTC. Filled out from reference TRBV11-2 and TRBJ2-7, the complete variable domain reads EAGVAQSPRYKIIEKRQSVAFWCNPISGHATLYWYQQILGQGPKLLIQFQNNGVVDDSQLPKDRFSAERLKGVDSTLKIQPAKLEDSAVYLCASSFRSIGTGLVEQYFGPGTRLTVT.

The chain employs TRBV28 and TRBJ2-7, with D tentatively TRBD2 (5 bases). The CDR3 is 13 residues long. Germline V lookup: CDR1 MDHEN, CDR2 SYDVKM. Deletions cut 2 bases from V and 6 bases from J, with 11 bases between. The CDR3: CASSLGRWVEQYF. The CDR3, as DNA: TGTGCCAGCAGTTTAGGGAGATGGGTCGAGCAGTACTTC.

CDR3 bases: TGCGCCAGCAGCCAAGGGACTAGCGGGAGGGATGAGCAGTTCTTC. It specifies CASSQGTSGRDEQFF. This chain uses TRBV4-1 with TRBJ2-1; 15 bases are a match to TRBD2. With V trimmed by 1 base and J by 8 bases, 0 bases remained unmatched. The length of the CDR3 is 15 residues. Germline CDR1 MGHRA, CDR2 YSYEKL.

V gene TRBV6-1 combines with J gene TRBJ2-7; 8 nucleotides align to TRBD1. Germline V gene data show CDR1 as MNHNS and CDR2 as SASEGT. This CDR3 spans 14 amino acids. Trimming removed 7 bases from V and 1 base from J; junction bases left unmatched: 6. The DNA for the CDR3 is TGTGCCAGCAAGTCCGGGACAGGTTCCTACGAGCAGTACTTC. Translation: CASKSGTGSYEQYF.

The count of this clone is one. The rearrangement joins TRBV14 to TRBJ2-5; no clear D gene. The V and J ends lost 5 bases and 0 bases respectively, with 7 bases between them. CDR1 and CDR2 (germline): SGHDN, FVKESK. The CDR3 loop spans 13 amino acids. CDR3 residues: CASSLKYQETQYF. In DNA form, the CDR3 reads TGTGCCAGCAGCTTAAAGTACCAAGAGACCCAGTACTTC.

The chain links TRBV15 to TRBJ1-1; D is ambiguous. V dropped 5 bases and J dropped 8 bases, with 15 bases sitting between them. The V gene's germline CDR1 is LNHNV and CDR2 YYDKDF (reference sequence). The length of the CDR3 is 13 residues. The CDR3 loop is CATSWTEAREAFF. CDR3 coding DNA: TGTGCCACCAGCTGGACCGAAGCTAGAGAAGCTTTCTTT.

Details on this clone: Other DNA variants within this sample encode the same CDR3. The gene calls are TRBV7-9 and TRBJ2-5; D is unclear. Gene TRBJ2-7 matches the end of the DNA better, so the J call may be wrong. Germline values: CDR1 SEHNR, CDR2 FQNEAQ (reference sequence). The CDR3 consists of 12 residues. The CDR3 nucleotides are TGTGCCAGCAGCTTAGGGGGTGACGAGCAGTACTTC. Its protein is CASSLGGDEQYF.